This T cell receptor beta chain is from a study of lymphopenia after photon versus proton radiotherapy. Study findings and constraints: Authors raise, but do not show, better survival with proton therapy. Relative stability marked proton patients; photon patients lost diversity and naive cells. Oligoclonal CD8+ Temra expansion after nadir drove photon patients' diversity drop.

This clone was seen a handful of times. Its antigen is unknown. Clones were sequenced by immunoSEQ multiplex PCR, and TCRdb holds only the in-frame ones, with some missing. This repertoire shows some 7,000 clones, 81% found once; its top ten account for 51%. Trimming removed 5 bases at V and 5 bases at J, with 17 bases between. This CDR3 is 15 amino acids long. Looked up from germline, CDR1 is SGHAT and CDR2 is FQNNGV. The source material was peripheral blood, sampled from a patient treated with photon-based radiotherapy. This clonotype was sampled from a man aged 25 to 40 with gastric cancer. This chain joins TRBV11-2 and TRBJ2-3; D possibly matches TRBD1 or TRBD2 (6 bases each). DNA for the CDR3: TGTGCCAGCAGCCGGGGGATGGGGGCTGAAGATACGCAGTATTTT. Its protein product is CASSRGMGAEDTQYF. The whole variable domain, remainder taken from reference TRBV11-2 and TRBJ2-3, is EAGVAQSPRYKIIEKRQSVAFWCNPISGHATLYWYQQILGQGPKLLIQFQNNGVVDDSQLPKDRFSAERLKGVDSTLKIQPAKLEDSAVYLCASSRGMGAEDTQYFGPGTRLTVL.